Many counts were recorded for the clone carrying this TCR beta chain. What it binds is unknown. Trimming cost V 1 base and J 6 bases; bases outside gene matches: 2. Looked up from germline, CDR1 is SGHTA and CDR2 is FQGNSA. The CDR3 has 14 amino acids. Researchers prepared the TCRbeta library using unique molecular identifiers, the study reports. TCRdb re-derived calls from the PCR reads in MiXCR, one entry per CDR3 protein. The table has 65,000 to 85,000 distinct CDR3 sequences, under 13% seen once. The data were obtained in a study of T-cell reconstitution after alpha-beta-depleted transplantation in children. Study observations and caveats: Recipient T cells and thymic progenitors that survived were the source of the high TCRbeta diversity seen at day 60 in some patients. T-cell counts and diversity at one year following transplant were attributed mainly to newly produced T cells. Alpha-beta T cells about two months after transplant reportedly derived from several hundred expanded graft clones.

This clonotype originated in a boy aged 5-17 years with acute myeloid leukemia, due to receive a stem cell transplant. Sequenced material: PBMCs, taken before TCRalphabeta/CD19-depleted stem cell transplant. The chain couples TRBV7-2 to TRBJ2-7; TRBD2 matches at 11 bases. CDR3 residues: CASSLVAGGAEQYF. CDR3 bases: TGTGCCAGCAGCTTAGTAGCGGGAGGGGCCGAGCAGTACTTC.